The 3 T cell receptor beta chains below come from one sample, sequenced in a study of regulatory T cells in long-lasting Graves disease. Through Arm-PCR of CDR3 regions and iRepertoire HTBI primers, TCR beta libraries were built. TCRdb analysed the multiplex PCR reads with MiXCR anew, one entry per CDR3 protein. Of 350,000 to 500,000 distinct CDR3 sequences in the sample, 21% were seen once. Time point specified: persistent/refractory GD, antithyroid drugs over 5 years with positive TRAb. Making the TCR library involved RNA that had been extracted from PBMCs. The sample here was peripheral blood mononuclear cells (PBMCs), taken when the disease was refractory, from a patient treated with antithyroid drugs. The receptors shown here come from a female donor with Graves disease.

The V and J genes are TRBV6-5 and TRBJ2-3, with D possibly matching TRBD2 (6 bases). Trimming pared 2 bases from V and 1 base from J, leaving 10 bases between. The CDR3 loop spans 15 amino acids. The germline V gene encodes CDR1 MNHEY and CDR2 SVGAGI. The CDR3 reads CASSYGAGRTDTQYF. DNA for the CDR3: TGTGCCAGCAGTTACGGAGCGGGCCGCACAGATACGCAGTATTTT.

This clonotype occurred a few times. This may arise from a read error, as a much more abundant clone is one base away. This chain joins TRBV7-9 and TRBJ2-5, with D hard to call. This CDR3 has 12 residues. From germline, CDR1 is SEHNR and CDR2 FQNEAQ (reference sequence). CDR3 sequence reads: CVSSLSIETQYF. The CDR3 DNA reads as TGTGTCAGCAGCTTATCGATCGAGACCCAGTACTTC.

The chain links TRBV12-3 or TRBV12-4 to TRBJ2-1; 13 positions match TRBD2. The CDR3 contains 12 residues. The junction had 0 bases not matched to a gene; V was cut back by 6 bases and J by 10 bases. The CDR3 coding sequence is TGTGCCAGCAGACTAGCGGGAGGGGAGCAGTTCTTC. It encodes CASRLAGGEQFF.